This TCR beta chain was retrieved from a study of CD8+CD57+ T cells in acquired aplastic anemia. The CDR3 is 16 residues long. V lost 2 bases to trimming and J lost 2 bases; unmatched junction nucleotides: 4. CDR1 is SGHTA, CDR2 FQGNSA, per germline. For CDR3 and TCR beta VDJ profiling, genomic DNA was the template used. Via MiXCR, TCRdb re-called the reads, giving one row per CDR3 protein. The sample has under 200,000 distinct CDR3 sequences; roughly 48% are singletons. This clonotype was counted at least ten times. Sequenced material: sorted CD4+, CD8+, or CD8+CD57+ T cells (not recorded which) from PBMCs. The source is a human donor in good health. The chain links TRBV7-2 to TRBJ2-2; 8 bases line up with TRBD1. For the CDR3, the DNA is TGTGCCAGCAGCTTAAGGACAGGGTCCAACACCGGGGAGCTGTTTTTT. Translated, it gives CASSLRTGSNTGELFF.